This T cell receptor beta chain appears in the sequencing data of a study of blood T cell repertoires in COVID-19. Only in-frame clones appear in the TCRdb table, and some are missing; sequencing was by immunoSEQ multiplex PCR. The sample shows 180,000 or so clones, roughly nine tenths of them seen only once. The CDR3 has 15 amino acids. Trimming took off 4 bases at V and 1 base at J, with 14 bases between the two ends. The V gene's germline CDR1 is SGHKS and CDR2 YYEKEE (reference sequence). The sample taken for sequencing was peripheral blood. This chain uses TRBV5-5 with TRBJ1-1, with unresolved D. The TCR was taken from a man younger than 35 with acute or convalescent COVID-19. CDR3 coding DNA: TGTGCCAGCAGCCCCCGGATCCTAGGGAACACTGAAGCTTTCTTT. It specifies CASSPRILGNTEAFF.